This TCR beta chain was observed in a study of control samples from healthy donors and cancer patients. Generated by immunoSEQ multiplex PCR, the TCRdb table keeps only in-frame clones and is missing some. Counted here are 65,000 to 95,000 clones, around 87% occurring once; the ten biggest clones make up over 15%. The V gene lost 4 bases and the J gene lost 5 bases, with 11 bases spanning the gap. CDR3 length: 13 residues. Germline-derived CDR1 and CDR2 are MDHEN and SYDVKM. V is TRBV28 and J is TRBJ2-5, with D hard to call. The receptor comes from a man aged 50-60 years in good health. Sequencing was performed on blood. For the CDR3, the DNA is TGTGCCAGCAGTTCGTCAGATCTGGAGACCCAGTACTTC. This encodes CASSSSDLETQYF. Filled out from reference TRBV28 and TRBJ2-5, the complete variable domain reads DVKVTQSSRYLVKRTGEKVFLECVQDMDHENMFWYRQDPGLGLRLIYFSYDVKMKEKGDIPEGYSVSREKKERFSLILESASTNQTSMYLCASSSSDLETQYFGPGTRLLVL.